The text below deals with one TCR beta chain. Data came from immunoSEQ multiplex PCR; TCRdb stores just in-frame clones and leaves some out. The table includes roughly 660,000 clones, approximately 87% detected once. V was pared by 3 bases and J by 0 bases, with 8 bases between. The CDR3 is 14 residues long. CDR1 and CDR2 (germline): MDHEN, SYDVKM. This specimen comes from a study of shared T cell receptors in the human thymus. Another study also made use of these data, one on human thymus T cells. According to that study: There were highly overlapping thymic repertoires among unrelated individuals, as related research reported.

Input material: thymocytes. The chain couples TRBV28 to TRBJ2-5, with D hard to call. This clonotype was obtained from a boy in the first two years of life with a congenital heart defect. The CDR3 coding sequence is TGTGCCAGCAGTTTCAATCATCACCAAGAGACCCAGTACTTC. Protein product: CASSFNHHQETQYF.